A single sample gave rise to the 12 T cell receptor beta chains below, sequenced in a study of blood T cell repertoires in COVID-19. Method: immunoSEQ multiplex PCR; TCRdb's copy keeps in-frame clones and lacks some. The sample consists of approximately 50,000 clones, roughly 83% of them appearing once. Specimen: peripheral blood. These receptor sequences come from a human donor in a cohort sampled during active COVID-19.

This clone was seen only once. The chain recombines TRBV10-1 with TRBJ2-1; no firm D call. In germline, CDR1 is WNHNN, CDR2 SYGVQD (reference sequence). The V and J ends lost 6 bases and 6 bases respectively, with 6 bases between them. The CDR3 loop spans 11 amino acids. For the CDR3, the DNA is TGCGCCAGCAGCCTCCGCAATGAGCAGTTCTTC. Its translation is CASSLRNEQFF.

The chain links TRBV7-9 to TRBJ1-4; D not certain. Germline assignment: CDR1 SEHNR and CDR2 FQNEAQ (reference sequence). V gave up 1 base and J gave up 7 bases, with 16 bases separating them. This CDR3 contains 16 residues. CDR3: CASSLEGGSSREKLFF. The CDR3 DNA is TGTGCCAGCAGCTTAGAAGGAGGGTCATCCCGTGAAAAACTGTTTTTT.

The J gene is TRBJ2-1, the V gene TRBV5-1; 8 bases align to TRBD1. CDR1 is SGHRS and CDR2 is YFSETQ in the germline V gene. The CDR3 covers 15 residues. V lost 7 bases and J lost 6; bases outside the gene matches: 12. The chain's CDR3 is CASSEGRGRSNEQFF. CDR3 DNA: TGCGCCAGCTCGGAGGGCAGGGGGCGTTCCAATGAGCAGTTCTTC.

This chain connects TRBV6-6 to TRBJ1-5; D is unclear. This CDR3 has 12 amino acids. Germline-derived CDR1 and CDR2 are MNHNY and SVGAGI (reference sequence). V was trimmed by 4 bases and J by 9 bases, leaving 10 bases between them. The CDR3 is CASSSPTRPQHF. CDR3 bases: TGTGCCAGCAGTTCGCCAACTAGGCCCCAGCATTTT.

The rearrangement joins TRBV6-5 to TRBJ2-4, with D possibly being TRBD1 (6 bases). This CDR3 has 16 residues. The germline V gene encodes CDR1 MNHEY and CDR2 SVGAGI. V was cut by 4 bases and J by 7 bases, with 20 bases left in between. The CDR3 DNA reads as TGTGCCAGCAGTTTCCGGGACACGAAAGGCAGGAACATTCAGTACTTC. This translates into CASSFRDTKGRNIQYF.

The rearrangement links TRBV5-1 to TRBJ2-1; no clear D gene. Looked up from germline, CDR1 is SGHRS and CDR2 is YFSETQ. The CDR3 spans 12 residues. V lost 1 base and J 5 bases, leaving 4 bases between the germline ends. CDR3 region: CASSLPDNEQFF. CDR3 DNA: TGCGCCAGCAGCTTGCCGGACAATGAGCAGTTCTTC.

The J gene is TRBJ2-3, the V gene TRBV2; 7 nucleotides line up with TRBD2. The CDR3 has 14 amino acids. The germline CDR1 and CDR2 sequences are SNHLY and FYNNEI. With V trimmed by 6 bases and J by 9 bases, 12 bases remained unmatched. As DNA, the CDR3 is TGTGCCAGCAGCCCCGGTGGCCAGGGAGGGACGCAGTATTTT. Amino acid sequence: CASSPGGQGGTQYF.

The chain uses TRBV6-5 and TRBJ2-7, with TRBD1 matching 10 bases. Germline values: CDR1 MNHEY, CDR2 SVGAGI. The V and J ends lost 3 bases and 4 bases, in that order; junction bases with no gene match: 6. CDR3 length equals 15 residues. CDR3 region: CASSYGRQGAYEQYF. For the CDR3, the DNA is TGTGCCAGCAGTTATGGGAGACAGGGGGCTTACGAGCAGTACTTC.

The V call is TRBV19, the J call TRBJ1-5, with D hard to call. CDR1 and CDR2 (germline): LNHDA, SQIVND (reference sequence). This CDR3 has 16 amino acids. V was clipped by 5 bases and J by 3 bases, with 17 bases between them. CDR3: CASSRTKESNNQPQHF. The CDR3 nucleotides are TGTGCCAGTAGTCGAACCAAGGAGAGTAACAATCAGCCCCAGCATTTT.

This clone occurred once. The V call is TRBV14, the J call TRBJ1-1, with D maybe TRBD1 (5 bases). Germline CDR1 is SGHDN and CDR2 is FVKESK. The V end was cut by 6 bases, the J end by 3 bases, with 11 bases between. The CDR3 contains 13 residues. CDR3 in amino acids: CASRRGSYTEAFF. CDR3 bases: TGTGCCAGCAGAAGGGGTTCTTACACTGAAGCTTTCTTT.

The chain uses TRBV7-2 and TRBJ2-1; possible D gene TRBD2, 6 bases. V was shortened by 1 base and J by 4 bases, with 20 bases between the two germline ends. CDR1 and CDR2 (germline): SGHTA, FQGNSA. The CDR3 is 18 residues long. The CDR3 loop is CASSLGEWTGEGYNEQFF. Here the CDR3 DNA reads TGTGCCAGCAGCTTAGGGGAATGGACGGGAGAGGGGTACAATGAGCAGTTCTTC.

The chain joins TRBV9 to TRBJ1-2; 7 positions match TRBD1. Germline V CDR1 and CDR2: SGDLS, YYNGEE. Losses at the gene ends were 4 bases for V and 7 bases for J; bases not matched to a gene: 4. The CDR3 runs to 12 residues. The CDR3 sequence: CASSTGARGYTF. Written as DNA, the CDR3 is TGTGCCAGCAGCACAGGGGCGCGTGGCTACACCTTC.